This T cell receptor (beta chain) was obtained from a study of long-term antiretroviral therapy in people with HIV. General observations from the study: Pre-ART expanded clones dominated the repertoire at every time point. Upon ART, diversity increased but remained lower than transplant donor controls. Collection of the blood, which took place between about 2004 and 2018, possibly occurred under older ART regimens.

The immunoSEQ assay was v3.0, run at survey level. TCRdb's table, derived via immunoSEQ multiplex PCR, lists solely in-frame clones and lacks some. The sample includes around 29,000 clones, around 96% seen only once; the top ten take roughly 8%. The CDR3 runs 13 residues. From germline, CDR1 is MNHNS and CDR2 SASEGT. The V and J ends lost 8 bases and 0 bases respectively, with 10 bases between them. Every donor had one or more pre-ART and two or more post-ART PBMC samples. Worth noting for this clone: Its matching antigen is unknown.

The receptor was isolated from a man aged 25-45 years with HIV. The chain carries TRBV6-1 and TRBJ1-1; no clear D gene. The sequenced sample was unsorted PBMCs, obtained 5.3 years after starting antiretroviral therapy. CDR3 sequence: CASLGSLNTEAFF. The CDR3 DNA reads TGTGCCAGCTTAGGGTCCCTGAACACTGAAGCTTTCTTT.